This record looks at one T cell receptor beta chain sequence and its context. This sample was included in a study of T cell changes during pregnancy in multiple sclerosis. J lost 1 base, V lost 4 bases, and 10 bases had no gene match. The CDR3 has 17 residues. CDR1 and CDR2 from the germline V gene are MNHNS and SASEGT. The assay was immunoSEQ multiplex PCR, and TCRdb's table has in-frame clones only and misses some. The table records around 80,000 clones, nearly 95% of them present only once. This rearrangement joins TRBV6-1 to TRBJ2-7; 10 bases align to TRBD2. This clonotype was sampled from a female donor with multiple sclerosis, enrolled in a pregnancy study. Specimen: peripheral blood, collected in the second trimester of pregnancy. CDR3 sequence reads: CASSGGGLADMSYEQYF. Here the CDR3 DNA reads TGTGCCAGCAGTGGAGGCGGACTAGCGGACATGTCCTACGAGCAGTACTTC.